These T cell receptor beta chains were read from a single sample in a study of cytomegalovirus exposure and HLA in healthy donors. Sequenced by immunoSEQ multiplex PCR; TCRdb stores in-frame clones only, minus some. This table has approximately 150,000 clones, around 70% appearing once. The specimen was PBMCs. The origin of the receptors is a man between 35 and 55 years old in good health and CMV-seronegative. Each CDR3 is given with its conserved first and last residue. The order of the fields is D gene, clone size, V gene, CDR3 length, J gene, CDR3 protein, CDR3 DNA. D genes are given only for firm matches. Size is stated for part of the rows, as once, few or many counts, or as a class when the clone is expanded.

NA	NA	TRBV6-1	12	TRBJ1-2	CASKNRVVGYTF	TGTGCCAGCAAAAACAGGGTGGTTGGCTACACCTTC
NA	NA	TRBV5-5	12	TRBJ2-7	CASSSDSYEQYF	TGTGCCAGCAGTTCGGACAGTTACGAGCAGTACTTC
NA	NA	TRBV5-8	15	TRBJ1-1	CASSLGRVGNTEAFF	TGTGCCAGCAGCTTGGGGAGGGTGGGGAACACTGAAGCTTTCTTT
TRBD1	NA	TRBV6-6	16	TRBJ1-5	CASSYSGTGSNQPQHF	TGTGCCAGCAGTTATTCCGGGACAGGGAGTAATCAGCCCCAGCATTTT
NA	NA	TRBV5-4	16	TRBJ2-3	CASSLARGARTDTQYF	TGTGCCAGCAGCTTGGCCCGCGGGGCCCGCACAGATACGCAGTATTTT
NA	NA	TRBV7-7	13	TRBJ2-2	CASSPRATGELFF	TGTGCCAGCAGCCCCAGGGCGACCGGGGAGCTGTTTTTT
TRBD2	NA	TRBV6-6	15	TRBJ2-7	CASLRGASGSYEQYF	TGTGCCAGCCTCAGAGGGGCTAGCGGGAGCTACGAGCAGTACTTC
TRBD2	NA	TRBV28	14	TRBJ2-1	CASSLAGGLHEQFF	TGTGCCAGCAGTTTAGCGGGAGGGCTTCATGAGCAGTTCTTC
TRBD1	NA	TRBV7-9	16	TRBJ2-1	CASSRVDRGRYNEQFF	TGTGCCAGCAGCCGGGTGGACAGGGGACGATACAATGAGCAGTTCTTC
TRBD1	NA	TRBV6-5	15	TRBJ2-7	CASSYNSQGAHEQYF	TGTGCCAGCAGTTACAACTCGCAGGGGGCTCACGAGCAGTACTTC
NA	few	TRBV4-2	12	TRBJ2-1	CASSPSYNEQFF	TGTGCCAGCAGCCCCTCTTACAATGAGCAGTTCTTC
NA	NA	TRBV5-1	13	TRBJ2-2	CASKTDNTGELFF	TGCGCCAGCAAAACAGACAACACCGGGGAGCTGTTTTTT
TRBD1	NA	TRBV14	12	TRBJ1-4	CASSSQGGKLFF	TGTGCCAGCAGCTCGCAGGGGGGAAAACTGTTTTTT
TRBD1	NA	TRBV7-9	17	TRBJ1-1	CASSSTRTGGENTEAFF	TGTGCCAGCAGCTCAACTCGGACAGGGGGCGAGAACACTGAAGCTTTCTTT
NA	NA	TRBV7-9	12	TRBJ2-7	CASSTSGGEQYF	TGTGCCAGCAGCACCTCAGGCGGGGAGCAGTACTTC
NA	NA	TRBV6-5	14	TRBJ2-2	CASSYPRAPRELFF	TGTGCCAGCAGTTACCCCAGGGCGCCCCGGGAGCTGTTTTTT
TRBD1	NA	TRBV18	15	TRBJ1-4	CASCGQGLPNEKLFF	TGTGCCAGCTGCGGACAGGGCCTACCTAATGAAAAACTGTTTTTT
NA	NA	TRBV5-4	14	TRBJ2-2	CASASGGNTGELFF	TGTGCCAGCGCATCTGGGGGCAACACCGGGGAGCTGTTTTTT
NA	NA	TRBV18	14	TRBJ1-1	CASSPGQGYTEAFF	TGTGCCAGCTCACCAGGCCAGGGGTACACTGAAGCTTTCTTT
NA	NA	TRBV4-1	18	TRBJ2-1	CASSQVPLREKRYNEQFF	TGCGCCAGCAGCCAAGTTCCCCTACGGGAGAAGCGCTACAATGAGCAATTCTTC
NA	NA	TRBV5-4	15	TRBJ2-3	CASSFSASGTDTQYF	TGTGCCAGCAGCTTTAGCGCTAGCGGCACAGATACGCAGTATTTT
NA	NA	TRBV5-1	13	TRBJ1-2	CASSSTGNYGYTF	TGCGCCAGCAGCTCCACAGGGAACTATGGCTACACCTTC
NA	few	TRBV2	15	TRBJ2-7	CASSEGPQYSYEQYF	TGTGCCAGCAGTGAAGGGCCACAATACTCCTACGAGCAGTACTTC
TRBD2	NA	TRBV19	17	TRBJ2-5	CASSMARGGAGEETQYF	TGTGCCAGTAGTATGGCCCGCGGGGGGGCTGGTGAGGAGACCCAGTACTTC
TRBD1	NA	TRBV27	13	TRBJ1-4	CASSSTGFEKLFF	TGTGCCAGCAGTTCGACAGGGTTTGAAAAACTGTTTTTT
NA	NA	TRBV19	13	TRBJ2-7	CASSQGFIYEQYF	TGTGCCAGTAGTCAGGGCTTCATCTACGAGCAGTACTTC
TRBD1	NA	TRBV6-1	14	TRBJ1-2	CASRVDRILYGYTF	TGTGCCAGCAGGGTGGACAGGATTTTATATGGCTACACCTTC
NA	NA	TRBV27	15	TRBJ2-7	CASSSLPSDLYEQYF	TGTGCCAGCAGTTCCCTTCCCAGCGACCTCTACGAGCAGTACTTC
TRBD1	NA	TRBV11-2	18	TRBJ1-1	CASSKRRPGQAMNTEAFF	TGTGCCAGCAGCAAGCGTCGACCGGGACAGGCCATGAACACTGAAGCTTTCTTT
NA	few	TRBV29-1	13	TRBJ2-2	CSVDRLNTGELFF	TGCAGCGTTGACAGGTTGAACACCGGGGAGCTGTTTTTT
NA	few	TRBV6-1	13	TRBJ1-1	CASSEDRVSEAFF	TGTGCCAGCAGTGAAGACAGGGTAAGCGAAGCTTTCTTT
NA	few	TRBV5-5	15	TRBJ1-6	CASSYRVSYNSPLHF	TGTGCCAGCAGCTACAGGGTCTCCTATAATTCACCCCTCCACTTT
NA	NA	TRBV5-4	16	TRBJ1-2	CASSLPGGVDIGGYTF	TGTGCCAGCAGCTTGCCCGGGGGTGTGGATATCGGTGGCTACACCTTC